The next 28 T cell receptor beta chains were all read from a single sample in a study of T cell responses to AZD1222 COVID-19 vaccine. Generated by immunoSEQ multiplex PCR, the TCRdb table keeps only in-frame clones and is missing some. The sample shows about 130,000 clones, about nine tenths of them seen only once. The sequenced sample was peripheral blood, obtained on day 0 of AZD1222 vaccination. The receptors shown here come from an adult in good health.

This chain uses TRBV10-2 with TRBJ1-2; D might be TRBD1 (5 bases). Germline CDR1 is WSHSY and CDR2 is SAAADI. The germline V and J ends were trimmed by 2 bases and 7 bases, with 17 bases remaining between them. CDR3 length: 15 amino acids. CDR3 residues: CASSEDSLLWGGYTF. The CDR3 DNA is TGCGCCAGCAGTGAGGACAGCCTCCTGTGGGGTGGCTACACCTTC.

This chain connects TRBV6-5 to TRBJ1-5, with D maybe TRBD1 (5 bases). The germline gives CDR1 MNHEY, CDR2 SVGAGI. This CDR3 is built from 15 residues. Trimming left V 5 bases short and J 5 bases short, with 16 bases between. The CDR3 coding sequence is TGTGCCAGCAGTACCTTGACTGGGGGAGATCAGCCCCAGCATTTT. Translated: CASSTLTGGDQPQHF.

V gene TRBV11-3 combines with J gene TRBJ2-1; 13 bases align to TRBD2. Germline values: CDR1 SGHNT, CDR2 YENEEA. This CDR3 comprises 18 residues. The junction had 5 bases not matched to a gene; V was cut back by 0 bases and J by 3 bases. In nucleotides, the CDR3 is TGTGCCAGCAGCTTAGATACGACTAGCGGGGGGCACTACAATGAGCAGTTCTTC. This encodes CASSLDTTSGGHYNEQFF.

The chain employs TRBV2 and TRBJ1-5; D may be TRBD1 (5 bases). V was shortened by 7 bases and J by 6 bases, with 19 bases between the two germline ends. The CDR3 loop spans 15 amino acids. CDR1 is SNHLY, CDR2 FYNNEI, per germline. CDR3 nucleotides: TGTGCCAGCACTGGGATGGGGACTGGGAGTCAGCCCCAGCATTTT. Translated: CASTGMGTGSQPQHF.

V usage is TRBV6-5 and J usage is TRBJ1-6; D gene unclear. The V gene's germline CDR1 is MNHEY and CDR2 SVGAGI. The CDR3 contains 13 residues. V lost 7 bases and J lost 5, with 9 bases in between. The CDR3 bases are TGTGCCAGCAACTTGAATCATAATTCACCCCTCCACTTT. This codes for CASNLNHNSPLHF.

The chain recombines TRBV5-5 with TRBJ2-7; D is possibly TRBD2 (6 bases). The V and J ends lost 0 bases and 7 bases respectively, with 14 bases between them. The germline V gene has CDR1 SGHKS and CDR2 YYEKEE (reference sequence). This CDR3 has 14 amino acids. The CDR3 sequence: CASSLAGLPPEQYF. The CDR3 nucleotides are TGTGCCAGCAGCTTGGCGGGACTCCCTCCGGAGCAGTACTTC.

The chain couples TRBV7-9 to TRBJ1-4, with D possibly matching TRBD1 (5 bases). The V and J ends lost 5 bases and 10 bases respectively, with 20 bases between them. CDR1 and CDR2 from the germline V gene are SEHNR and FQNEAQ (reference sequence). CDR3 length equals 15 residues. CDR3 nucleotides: TGTGCCAGCAGCGGGGCTCTTCGTGAGATAAGAAAACTGTTTTTT. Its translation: CASSGALREIRKLFF.

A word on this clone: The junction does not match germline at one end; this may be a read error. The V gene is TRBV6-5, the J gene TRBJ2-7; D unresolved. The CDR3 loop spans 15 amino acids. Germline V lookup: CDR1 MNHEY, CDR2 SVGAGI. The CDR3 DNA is TGTGCCAGCAGTTACCAACCGTCGGTCTCCCACGAGCAGTACTTC. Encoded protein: CASSYQPSVSHEQYF.

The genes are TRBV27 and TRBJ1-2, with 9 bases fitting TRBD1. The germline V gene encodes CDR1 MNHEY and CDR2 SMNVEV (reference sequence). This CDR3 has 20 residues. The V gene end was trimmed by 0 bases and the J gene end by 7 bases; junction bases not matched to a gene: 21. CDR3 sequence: CASSLSRGQGSRYPQPGYTF. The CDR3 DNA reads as TGTGCCAGCAGTTTATCCCGTGGACAGGGGAGCCGCTATCCCCAGCCTGGCTACACCTTC.

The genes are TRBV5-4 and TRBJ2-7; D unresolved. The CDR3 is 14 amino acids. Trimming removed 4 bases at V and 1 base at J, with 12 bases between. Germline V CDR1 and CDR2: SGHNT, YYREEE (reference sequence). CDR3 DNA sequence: TGTGCCAGCAGCCCGAAGGGTCAGTCCTACGAGCAGTACTTC. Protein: CASSPKGQSYEQYF.

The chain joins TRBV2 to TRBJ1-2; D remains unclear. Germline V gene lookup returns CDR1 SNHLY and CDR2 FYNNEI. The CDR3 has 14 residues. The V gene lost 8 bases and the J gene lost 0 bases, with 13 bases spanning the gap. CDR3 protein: CASSRATANYGYTF. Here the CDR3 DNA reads TGTGCCAGCTCCCGGGCCACAGCTAACTATGGCTACACCTTC.

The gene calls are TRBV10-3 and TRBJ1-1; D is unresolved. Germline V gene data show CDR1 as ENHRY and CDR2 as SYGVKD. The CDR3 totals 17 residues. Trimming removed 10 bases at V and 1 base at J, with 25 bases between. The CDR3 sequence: CATSRGGSNRRNTEAFF. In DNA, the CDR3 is TGTGCCACCTCGCGGGGAGGGTCTAACAGACGGAACACTGAAGCTTTCTTT.

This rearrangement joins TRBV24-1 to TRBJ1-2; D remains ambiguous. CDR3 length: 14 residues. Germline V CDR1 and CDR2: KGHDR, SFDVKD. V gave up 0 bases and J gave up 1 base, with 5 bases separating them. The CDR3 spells CATSDLAVNYGYTF. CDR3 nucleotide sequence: TGTGCCACCAGTGATTTGGCAGTTAACTATGGCTACACCTTC.

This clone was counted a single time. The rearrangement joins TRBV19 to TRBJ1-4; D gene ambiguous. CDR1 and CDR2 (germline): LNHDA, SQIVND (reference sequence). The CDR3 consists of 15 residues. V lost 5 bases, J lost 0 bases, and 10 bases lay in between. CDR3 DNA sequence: TGTGCCAGTAGTTTACAAGTCTCAACTAATGAAAAACTGTTTTTT. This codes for CASSLQVSTNEKLFF.

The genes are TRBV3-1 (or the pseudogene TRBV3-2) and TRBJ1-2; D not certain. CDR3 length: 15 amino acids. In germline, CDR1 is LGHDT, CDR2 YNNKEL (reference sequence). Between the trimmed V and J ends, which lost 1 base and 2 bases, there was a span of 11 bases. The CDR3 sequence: CASSQAGLPNYGYTF. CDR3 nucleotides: TGTGCCAGCAGCCAAGCGGGGTTACCCAACTATGGCTACACCTTC.

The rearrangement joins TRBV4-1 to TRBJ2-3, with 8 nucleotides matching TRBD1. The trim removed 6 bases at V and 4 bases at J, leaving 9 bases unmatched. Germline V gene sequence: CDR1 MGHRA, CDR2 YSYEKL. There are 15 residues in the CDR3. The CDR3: CASRKKDRDPDTQYF. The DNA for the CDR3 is TGCGCCAGCAGAAAAAAGGACAGGGACCCAGATACGCAGTATTTT.

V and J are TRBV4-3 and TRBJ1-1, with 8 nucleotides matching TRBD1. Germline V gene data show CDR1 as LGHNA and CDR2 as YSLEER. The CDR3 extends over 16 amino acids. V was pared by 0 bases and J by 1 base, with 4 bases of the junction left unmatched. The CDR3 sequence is CASSQDLGTGNTEAFF. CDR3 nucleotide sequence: TGCGCCAGCAGCCAAGATTTGGGGACAGGGAACACTGAAGCTTTCTTT.

CDR3 sequence: CASRPLFAGAKTNTEAFF. The DNA for the CDR3 is TGTGCCAGCAGACCCCTTTTTGCGGGGGCGAAAACGAACACTGAAGCTTTCTTT. The gene calls are TRBV11-2 and TRBJ1-1, with D tentatively TRBD1 (6 bases). CDR3 size: 18 residues. Germline CDR1 is SGHAT and CDR2 is FQNNGV. V shed 6 bases and J shed 1 base, with 24 bases lying between them.

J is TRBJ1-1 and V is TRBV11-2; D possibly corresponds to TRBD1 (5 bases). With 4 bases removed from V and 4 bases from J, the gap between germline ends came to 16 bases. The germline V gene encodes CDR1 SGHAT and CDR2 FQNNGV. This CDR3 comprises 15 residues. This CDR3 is CASSYPPGSSTEAFF. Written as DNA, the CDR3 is TGTGCCAGCAGCTACCCTCCAGGGAGTAGCACTGAAGCTTTCTTT.

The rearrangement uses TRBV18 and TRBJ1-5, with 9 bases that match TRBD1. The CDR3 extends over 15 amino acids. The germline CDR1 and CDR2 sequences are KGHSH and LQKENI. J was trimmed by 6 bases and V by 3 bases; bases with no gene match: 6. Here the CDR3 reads CASSPGTGNRQPQHF. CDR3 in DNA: TGTGCCAGCTCACCCGGGACAGGGAATCGTCAGCCCCAGCATTTT.

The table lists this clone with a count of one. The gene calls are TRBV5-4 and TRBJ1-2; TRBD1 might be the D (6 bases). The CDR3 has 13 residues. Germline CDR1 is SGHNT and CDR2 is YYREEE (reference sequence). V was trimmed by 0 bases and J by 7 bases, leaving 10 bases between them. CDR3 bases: TGTGCCAGCAGCTTGGTGGGGGCTTTTGGCTACACCTTC. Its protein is CASSLVGAFGYTF. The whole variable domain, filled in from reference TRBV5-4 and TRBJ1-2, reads ETGVTQSPTHLIKTRGQQVTLRCSSQSGHNTVSWYQQALGQGPQFIFQYYREEENGRGNFPPRFSGLQFPNYSSELNVNALELDDSALYLCASSLVGAFGYTFGSGTRLTVV.

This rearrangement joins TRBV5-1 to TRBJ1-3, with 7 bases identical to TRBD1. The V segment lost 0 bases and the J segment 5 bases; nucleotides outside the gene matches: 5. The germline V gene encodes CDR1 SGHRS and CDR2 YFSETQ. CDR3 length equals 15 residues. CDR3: CASSLGDSSRNTIYF. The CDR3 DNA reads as TGCGCCAGCAGCTTGGGGGACAGTAGTAGAAACACCATATATTTT. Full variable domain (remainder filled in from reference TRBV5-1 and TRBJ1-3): KAGVTQTPRYLIKTRGQQVTLSCSPISGHRSVSWYQQTPGQGLQFLFEYFSETQRNKGNFPGRFSGRQFSNSRSEMNVSTLELGDSALYLCASSLGDSSRNTIYFGEGSWLTVV.

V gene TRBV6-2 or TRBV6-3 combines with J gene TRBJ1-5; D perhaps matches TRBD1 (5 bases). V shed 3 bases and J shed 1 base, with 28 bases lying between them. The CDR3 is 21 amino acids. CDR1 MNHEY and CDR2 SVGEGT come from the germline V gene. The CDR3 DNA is TGTGCCAGCAGTTATCAAAAGACCCCAGGGCGTGGTGGTCCCAGCAATCAGCCCCAGCATTTT. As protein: CASSYQKTPGRGGPSNQPQHF.

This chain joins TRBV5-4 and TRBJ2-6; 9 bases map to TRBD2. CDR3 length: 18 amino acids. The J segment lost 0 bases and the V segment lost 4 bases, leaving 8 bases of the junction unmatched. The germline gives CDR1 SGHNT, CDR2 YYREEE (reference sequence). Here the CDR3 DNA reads TGTGCCAGCAGCGGACTAGCGTACCAAAGCTCTGGGGCCAACGTCCTGACTTTC. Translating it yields CASSGLAYQSSGANVLTF.

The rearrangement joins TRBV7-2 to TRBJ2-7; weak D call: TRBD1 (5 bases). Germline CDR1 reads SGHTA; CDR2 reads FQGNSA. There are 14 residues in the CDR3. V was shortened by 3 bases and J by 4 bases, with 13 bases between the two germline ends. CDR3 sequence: CASSLSQGIYEQYF. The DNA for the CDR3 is TGTGCCAGCAGCTTGAGTCAGGGTATTTACGAGCAGTACTTC.

This CDR3 is CASSEVKGSYSPLHF. DNA for the CDR3: TGTGCCAGCAGTGAGGTCAAGGGTTCATATTCACCCCTCCACTTT. V and J are TRBV2 and TRBJ1-6, with D uncertain. Between the trimmed V and J ends, which lost 3 bases and 8 bases, there was a span of 14 bases. The CDR3 covers 15 residues. From germline, CDR1 is SNHLY and CDR2 FYNNEI.

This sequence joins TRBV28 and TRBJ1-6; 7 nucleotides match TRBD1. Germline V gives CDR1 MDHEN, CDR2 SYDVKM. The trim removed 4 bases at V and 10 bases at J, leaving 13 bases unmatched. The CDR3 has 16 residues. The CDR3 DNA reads TGTGCCAGCAGTTCCCAGAAGACAGGGTCTGGATCACCCCTCCACTTT. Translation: CASSSQKTGSGSPLHF.

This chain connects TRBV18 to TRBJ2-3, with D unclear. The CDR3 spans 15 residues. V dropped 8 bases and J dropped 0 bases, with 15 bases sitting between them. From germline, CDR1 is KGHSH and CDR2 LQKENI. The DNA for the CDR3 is TGTGCCAGCACGTCGACGGCGATTAGCACAGATACGCAGTATTTT. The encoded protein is CASTSTAISTDTQYF.